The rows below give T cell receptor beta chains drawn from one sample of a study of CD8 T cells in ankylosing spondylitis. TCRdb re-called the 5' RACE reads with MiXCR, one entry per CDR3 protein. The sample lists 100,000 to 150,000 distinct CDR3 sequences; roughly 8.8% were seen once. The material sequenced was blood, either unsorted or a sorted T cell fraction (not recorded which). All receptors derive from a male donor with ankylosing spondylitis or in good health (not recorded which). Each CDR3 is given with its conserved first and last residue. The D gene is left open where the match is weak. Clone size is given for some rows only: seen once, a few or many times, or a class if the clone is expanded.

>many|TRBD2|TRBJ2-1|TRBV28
TGTGCCAGCAGTTTTAGTAGCGGGAGGGGTGAGCAGTTCTTC
CASSFSSGRGEQFF
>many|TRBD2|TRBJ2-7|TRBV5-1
TGCGCCAGCAGCTTGGCCGGGCTAGCGGGAGGCTACGAGCAGTACTTC
CASSLAGLAGGYEQYF
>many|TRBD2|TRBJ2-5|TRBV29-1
TGCAGCGCAAAAATCCCCTATAGCGGGAGAGCGACCCAGTACTTC
CSAKIPYSGRATQYF
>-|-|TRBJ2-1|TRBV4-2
TGTGCCAGCAGCTTGAGGGGTTCCTATGAGCAGTTCTTC
CASSLRGSYEQFF
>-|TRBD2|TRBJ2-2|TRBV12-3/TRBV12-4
TGTGCCAGCAGTGGACTAGCGGGAGACGTCGGGGAGCTGTTTTTT
CASSGLAGDVGELFF
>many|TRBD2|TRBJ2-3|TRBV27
TGTGCCAGCAGGATACTAGCGGGAGGGCCTAGAGATACGCAGTATTTT
CASRILAGGPRDTQYF
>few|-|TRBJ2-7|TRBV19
TGTGCCAGTAGTATTTCGGGTTACTACGAGCAGTACTTC
CASSISGYYEQYF
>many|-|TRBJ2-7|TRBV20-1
TGCAGTGCCATGCACAGGGAACGGGGCGAGCAGTACTTC
CSAMHRERGEQYF
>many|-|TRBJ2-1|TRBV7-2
TGTGCCAGCGGGCCGAACTACAATGAGCAGTTCTTC
CASGPNYNEQFF
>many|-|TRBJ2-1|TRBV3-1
TGTGCCTCTACCGGCGGGACAACCTACAATGAGCAGTTCTTC
CASTGGTTYNEQFF
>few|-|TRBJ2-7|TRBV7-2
TGTGCCAGCAGCTCCTCGGGGATGAGTGCCGGCGAGCAGTACTTC
CASSSSGMSAGEQYF
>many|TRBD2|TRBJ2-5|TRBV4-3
TGCGCCAGCAGTCTAGCGGGAGGGCCCGGTGAGACCCAGTACTTC
CASSLAGGPGETQYF
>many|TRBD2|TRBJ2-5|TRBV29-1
TGCAGCGTTGAGGGACTAGCGGCTCAAGAGACCCAGTACTTC
CSVEGLAAQETQYF
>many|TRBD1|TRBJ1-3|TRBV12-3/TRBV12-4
TGTGCCAGCAGTTCCTGGACAGGGGCTGGAAACACCATATATTTT
CASSSWTGAGNTIYF
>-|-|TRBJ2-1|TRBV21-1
TGTGCCAGCAGCAAAGTCCATCGACGAACCAACAATGAGCAGTTCTTC
CASSKVHRRTNNEQFF
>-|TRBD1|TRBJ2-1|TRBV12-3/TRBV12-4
TGTGCCAGCAGTTTTTCGGAGACAGGGTATGGTGAGCAGTTCTTC
CASSFSETGYGEQFF
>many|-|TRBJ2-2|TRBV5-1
TGCGCCAGCCGTCCCAGGGTTTACACCGGGGAGCTGTTTTTT
CASRPRVYTGELFF
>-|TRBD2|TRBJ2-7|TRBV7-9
TGTGCCAGCGGTGCGGGGGTATACGAGCAGTACTTC
CASGAGVYEQYF
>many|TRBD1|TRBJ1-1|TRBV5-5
TGTGCCAGCAGCTCTACTCGGACAGGGGGCGGCACTGAAGCTTTCTTT
CASSSTRTGGGTEAFF
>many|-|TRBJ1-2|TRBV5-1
TGCGCCAGCAGCGTTCAACCGAGTGCCGGGGCAGACTATGGCTACACCTTC
CASSVQPSAGADYGYTF
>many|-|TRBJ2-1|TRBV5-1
TGTGCCAGCAGTTTAGCTGGGAATGAGCAGTTCTTC
CASSLAGNEQFF
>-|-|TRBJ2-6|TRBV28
TGTGCCAGCACCCCCTCGGGCTCTGGGGCCAACGTCCTGACTTTC
CASTPSGSGANVLTF
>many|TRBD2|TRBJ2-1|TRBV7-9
TGTGCCAGCAGCCAGGCTAGCGGGAGGCGGAATGAGCAGTTCTTC
CASSQASGRRNEQFF
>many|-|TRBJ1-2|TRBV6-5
TGTGCCAGCAGTTACTATGTCCAGGGGCACTATGGCTACACCTTC
CASSYYVQGHYGYTF
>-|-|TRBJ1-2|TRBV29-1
TGCAGCGTTGTAATAGCTAACTATGGCTACACCTTC
CSVVIANYGYTF
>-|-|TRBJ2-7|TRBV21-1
TGTGCCAGCAGCTCCCTTCACAGGGTATCCTACGAGCAGTACTTC
CASSSLHRVSYEQYF
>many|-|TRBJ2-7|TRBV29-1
TGCAGCGTTGTCAACAGCTACTACGAGCAGTACTTC
CSVVNSYYEQYF
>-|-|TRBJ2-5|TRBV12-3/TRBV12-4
TGTGCCAGCAGTTTGGTTTCGGGCGAGACCCAGTACTTC
CASSLVSGETQYF
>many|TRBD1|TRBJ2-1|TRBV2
TGTGCCAGCAGAGCTTCCGGGACAGGGTTAAATGAGCAGTTCTTC
CASRASGTGLNEQFF
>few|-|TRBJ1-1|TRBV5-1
TGCGCCAGCAGCTTGGAAAGGGGAGGTGACACTGAAGCTTTCTTT
CASSLERGGDTEAFF
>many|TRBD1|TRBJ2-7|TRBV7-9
TGTGCCAGCAGGTTAGGACAGGGGTCCTACGAGCAGTACTTC
CASRLGQGSYEQYF
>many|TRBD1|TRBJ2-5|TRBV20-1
TGCAGTGCTAGTTCCCAGGGGGTAGAGACCCAGTACTTC
CSASSQGVETQYF
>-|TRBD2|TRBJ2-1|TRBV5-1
TGCGCCAGCAGTCCCGGGACTAGCGGACCCTACAATGAGCAGTTCTTC
CASSPGTSGPYNEQFF
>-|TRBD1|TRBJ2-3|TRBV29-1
TGCAGAGCTGATCCAGGGGGCAGGGGAGATACGCAGTATTTT
CRADPGGRGDTQYF
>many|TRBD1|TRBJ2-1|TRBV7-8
TGTGCCAGCAGCGCCGACAGGGTCCCGTACAATGAGCAGTTCTTC
CASSADRVPYNEQFF
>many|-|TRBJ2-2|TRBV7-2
TGTGCCAGCAGCTTAGCGCATGGATCCGGGGAGCTGTTTTTT
CASSLAHGSGELFF